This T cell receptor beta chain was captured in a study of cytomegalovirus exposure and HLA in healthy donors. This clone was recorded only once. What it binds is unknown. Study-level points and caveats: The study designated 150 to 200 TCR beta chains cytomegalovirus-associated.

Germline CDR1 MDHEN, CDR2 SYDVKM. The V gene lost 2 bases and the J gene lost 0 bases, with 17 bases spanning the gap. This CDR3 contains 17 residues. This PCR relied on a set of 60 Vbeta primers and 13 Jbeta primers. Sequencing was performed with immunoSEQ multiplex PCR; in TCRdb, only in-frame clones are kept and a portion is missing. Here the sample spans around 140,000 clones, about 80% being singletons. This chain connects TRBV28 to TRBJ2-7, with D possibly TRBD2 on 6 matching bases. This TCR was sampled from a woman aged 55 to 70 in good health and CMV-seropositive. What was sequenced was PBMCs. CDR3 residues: CASSLRGTPISSYEQYF. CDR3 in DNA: TGTGCCAGCAGTTTACGTGGGACTCCGATTAGCTCCTACGAGCAGTACTTC. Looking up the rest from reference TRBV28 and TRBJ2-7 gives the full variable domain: DVKVTQSSRYLVKRTGEKVFLECVQDMDHENMFWYRQDPGLGLRLIYFSYDVKMKEKGDIPEGYSVSREKKERFSLILESASTNQTSMYLCASSLRGTPISSYEQYFGPGTRLTVT.